This TCR beta chain was sequenced during a study of shared clonotypes between healthy human individuals. Generated by immunoSEQ multiplex PCR, the TCRdb table keeps only in-frame clones and is missing some. The sample has more than 500,000 clones; 85% to 95% are singletons. Trimming left V 5 bases short and J 3 bases short, with 11 bases between. Per the germline V gene, CDR1 is SNHLY and CDR2 is FYNNEI. The CDR3 totals 13 residues. As for this clone: As yet, its antigen is unknown.

As defined, naive CD8 cells were CD45RO-negative and positively selected for CCR7, with terminally differentiated effector memory CD45RA+ cells excluded. Study outcomes and limitations: Compared with memory subsets, naive subsets generally had larger estimated richness. For sorted subsets, rarefaction showed incomplete sequencing despite large depth.

The receptor was derived from a woman aged 25 to 45 in good health. Material: naive CD8+ T cells sorted from blood. This chain links TRBV2 with TRBJ2-7; unclear D gene. In nucleotides, the CDR3 is TGTGCCAGCAGTCCTGACACTCGCTACGAGCAGTACTTC. Translated, it gives CASSPDTRYEQYF.